The rows below give T cell receptor beta chains drawn from one sample of a study of T-cell memory formation after mild COVID-19. TCRdb processed the 5' RACE reads anew with MiXCR; each CDR3 protein has one entry. The table lists some 320,000 distinct CDR3 sequences, roughly an eighth of them singletons. The sequencing sample was made of PBMCs or a T cell subset sorted from them (not recorded which). These receptor sequences come from a man younger than 35 who had mild COVID-19 (a few samples of this study predate the infection). Cell type and time point are not known. Both conserved end residues are part of each CDR3. A D gene is named only where the DNA matches it firmly. Some rows mark clone size as missing; the rest say once, few, many or name a class of expanded clone.

CDR3 protein: CASRRQRLANEKLFF
CDR3 DNA: TGTGCCAGTAGACGACAGCGCCTGGCTAATGAAAAACTGTTTTTT
D gene: .
J gene: TRBJ1-4
clone size: .
V gene: TRBV19

CDR3 protein: CASSNRGVGTEAFF
CDR3 DNA: TGTGCCAGCAGTAACCGGGGTGTGGGGACTGAAGCTTTCTTT
D gene: .
J gene: TRBJ1-1
clone size: few
V gene: TRBV6-2/TRBV6-3

CDR3 protein: CASSQGDQPQHF
CDR3 DNA: TGCGCCAGCAGCCAAGGGGATCAGCCCCAGCATTTT
D gene: .
J gene: TRBJ1-5
clone size: many
V gene: TRBV4-1

CDR3 protein: CASSPRDRDGQPQHF
CDR3 DNA: TGTGCCAGCAGCCCCCGGGACAGGGATGGTCAGCCCCAGCATTTT
D gene: TRBD1
J gene: TRBJ1-5
clone size: few
V gene: TRBV4-2

CDR3 protein: CASRADGNSYEQYF
CDR3 DNA: TGTGCCAGCCGAGCCGACGGTAATTCCTACGAGCAGTACTTC
D gene: .
J gene: TRBJ2-7
clone size: .
V gene: TRBV7-2

CDR3 protein: CASSDFAGNIAKNIQYF
CDR3 DNA: TGTGCCAGCAGCGACTTCGCCGGGAACATAGCCAAAAACATTCAGTACTTC
D gene: .
J gene: TRBJ2-4
clone size: .
V gene: TRBV7-9

CDR3 protein: CASSFFQGQDTEAFF
CDR3 DNA: TGTGCCAGCAGTTTCTTCCAGGGACAGGACACTGAAGCTTTCTTT
D gene: TRBD1
J gene: TRBJ1-1
clone size: .
V gene: TRBV12-3/TRBV12-4

CDR3 protein: CASSLQSGFDEKLFF
CDR3 DNA: TGTGCCAGCAGCCTGCAATCGGGGTTTGATGAAAAACTGTTTTTT
D gene: .
J gene: TRBJ1-4
clone size: .
V gene: TRBV7-2

CDR3 protein: CASRPTEGSYGYTF
CDR3 DNA: TGTGCCAGCAGACCCACGGAGGGGTCCTATGGCTACACCTTC
D gene: .
J gene: TRBJ1-2
clone size: few
V gene: TRBV7-9

CDR3 protein: CASSPPRTTKNIQYF
CDR3 DNA: TGTGCCAGCAGCCCACCGCGGACGACTAAAAACATTCAGTACTTC
D gene: .
J gene: TRBJ2-4
clone size: .
V gene: TRBV16

CDR3 protein: CASSYGDSGYEQYF
CDR3 DNA: TGTGCCAGCAGTTACGGTGACTCTGGGTACGAGCAGTACTTC
D gene: .
J gene: TRBJ2-7
clone size: few
V gene: TRBV6-2/TRBV6-3

CDR3 protein: CASSPKSENTEAFF
CDR3 DNA: TGTGCCAGCAGCCCCAAGTCGGAGAACACTGAAGCTTTCTTT
D gene: .
J gene: TRBJ1-1
clone size: .
V gene: TRBV4-2

CDR3 protein: CASSLMGNTGELFF
CDR3 DNA: TGTGCCAGCAGCTTAATGGGTAACACCGGGGAGCTGTTTTTT
D gene: .
J gene: TRBJ2-2
clone size: .
V gene: TRBV7-8

CDR3 protein: CSPVGGNQETQYF
CDR3 DNA: TGCAGTCCTGTCGGGGGTAACCAAGAGACCCAGTACTTC
D gene: .
J gene: TRBJ2-5
clone size: few
V gene: TRBV20-1

CDR3 protein: CASSVGLAGPSTDTQYF
CDR3 DNA: TGTGCCAGCAGCGTAGGACTAGCGGGCCCGAGCACAGATACGCAGTATTTT
D gene: TRBD2
J gene: TRBJ2-3
clone size: .
V gene: TRBV9

CDR3 protein: CSASQTGGQETQYF
CDR3 DNA: TGCAGTGCTAGTCAGACGGGAGGACAAGAGACCCAGTACTTC
D gene: TRBD2
J gene: TRBJ2-5
clone size: .
V gene: TRBV20-1

CDR3 protein: CAVTLSTDTQYF
CDR3 DNA: TGTGCCGTGACTCTTAGCACAGATACGCAGTATTTT
D gene: .
J gene: TRBJ2-3
clone size: few
V gene: TRBV6-1